This T cell receptor (beta chain) was identified in a study of cytomegalovirus exposure and HLA in healthy donors (dated by TCRdb to the late 2010s). Study-wide context: In an earlier analysis of some 550 of the donors, around 290 Gb of sequence data and roughly 100 million unique TCR beta sequences from some 170 million T cells were reported. A separate validation cohort of over 95 different subjects was used in addition to the roughly 620-subject first cohort. Donor age, sex, ethnicity and CMV serostatus were compiled alongside the repertoire data. The later analysis used no new phenotypic data to find candidate immune exposures, relying instead on TCR beta sequences and their occurrence across donors. A handful of DR-DQ haplotypes were handled as single units for association and clustering because linkage in the cohort was strong. A later analysis re-examined previously published TCR beta repertoires from more than 550 donors and added high-resolution HLA genotyping to investigate patterns of TCR occurrence. Around 330 gigabases of sequencing data and 70 million to 95 million unique TCR sequences made up an early release that covered 500 to 700 HLA-typed donors. A later genetic analysis took genome-wide SNP genotypes for about three fifths of the roughly 670 donors and used that subset as a discovery cohort. Among several hundred genotyped donors of the cohort, an average of around 220,000 unique TCR beta nucleotide sequences was sequenced per donor, of which roughly 17% were non-productive. The aim of the study was to test whether cataloging public T cell receptors could identify signatures of past pathogen exposure. In an earlier analysis of several hundred of the donors, high-throughput TCR beta sequencing was used to judge whether each TCR beta V gene segment behaved as functional or pseudogenic. Every repertoire in the discovery cohort had been generated on one and the same sequencing platform. Both class I and class II loci were covered by HLA typing, at four-digit resolution. High-throughput TCR immunosequencing, statistical association of individual TCRs with disease status, and machine learning were combined to predict cytomegalovirus infection status. Of the roughly 400 genotyped donors, 65% to 90% fell in the genetic ancestry cluster associated with self-reported Caucasian donors. The study profiled the T cell repertoires of under 850 subjects by immunosequencing and related them to cytomegalovirus serostatus. The number of donors typed differed by locus, with roughly 629-640 for A, B, C, DRB1 and DQB1, roughly 550 for DQA1, 600 to 610 for DPA1, and some 450 for DPB1. The paper's findings and limits, for the study overall: For the cohort, immune exposure information was limited to CMV serostatus. When HLA alleles, especially DR and DQ, strongly co-occurred, TCR associations were difficult to assign to individual alleles. In vitro tests confirmed that a few of the cytomegalovirus-associated TCR beta chains recognize cytomegalovirus antigens. A further reported finding was that TCR beta sequences accurately predicted the HLA-A and HLA-B alleles for most subjects in the first cohort. It was suggested by the authors that the approach could potentially be generalized to other disease states and immunological phenotypes. Most CMV-associated TCR beta chains appeared to be HLA-restricted in a later analysis, and the HLA associations seemed to be driven largely by CMV exposure. According to a later analysis, TCR association rates differed among HLA loci, with DRB1 alleles showing the most associated TCRs and HLA-C alleles showing the fewest. The study listed 150 to 200 TCR beta chains as associated with cytomegalovirus. According to a later analysis, parvovirus B19, influenza, CMV and Epstein-Barr virus appeared linked to several top co-occurrence clusters. Because some donors lacked HLA typing at each locus, the association tests relied only on the typed subset. Presence/absence analyses assumed roughly uniform sequencing depth across donors, an assumption that may not hold. The sequencing pipeline was judged likely to have produced a cluster of highly shared sequence variants as a technical artifact. Correlated functional status among segregating V segments might be attributable to linkage disequilibrium, but an unknown experimental factor could not be ruled out. Because the 87-base-pair reads could not distinguish some IMGT-functional V segments, including TRBV6-2 and TRBV6-3, those segments were excluded. Only TCR beta chains were sequenced in this cohort, and the absence of alpha or paired-chain data limited detectable features. The classifier was reported to diagnose cytomegalovirus status with high specificity and sensitivity in both the original and validation cohorts. In a later analysis, HLA-associated TCR beta chains were found to be more clonally expanded and to have lower generation probabilities than equally common non-associated chains. Most TCR sequences were observed very rarely across donors, whereas some public TCRs were present in many individuals. The earlier analysis of nearly 600 of the donors excluded about 16 rarely observed V segments, including chromosome 9 orphons, because counts were too low. In a later genetic analysis, fewer N-insertions in productive TCRs were reported among donors in an Asian-associated ancestry cluster than the approximately 670-donor mean. In an earlier analysis of approximately 590 of the donors, most TCR beta V segments appeared in productive rearrangements about 87% or about 30% of the time, broadly matching IMGT annotations. An association between a missense DCLRE1C variant and V-gene and J-gene trimming of TCR beta chains was found in a later genetic analysis and replicated in an independent cohort. At a false discovery rate of 0.05, a later analysis linked about 17,000 TCR beta sequences to specific HLA alleles.

The method was the immunoSEQ multiplex PCR assay. The multiplex PCR relied on a mix of 60 forward primers for TCR Vbeta segments and 13 reverse primers for TCR Jbeta segments. Amplification of the CDR3 region of rearranged TCR beta genes was performed with a multiplex PCR assay on genomic DNA. Amplified TCR beta libraries were sequenced as 87-base-pair reads on the Illumina HiSeq System. On the study's bioinformatics: In a later analysis, roughly 80 million unique TCR beta chains were counted across the 650 to 750 repertoires, and roughly 11 million of these chains were shared by at least two donors. To remove PCR and sequencing errors, raw reads were error-corrected and collapsed into unique sequences using a nearest-neighbor algorithm that merged closely related sequences. To assign V, D and J gene segments, CDR3 sequences were aligned to IMGT reference sequences. For a sequence to be retained, a match of at least six nucleotides was required to both a V gene segment and a J gene segment. A rearrangement counted as productive if the CDR3 had no stop codons and remained in frame with V and J, and every other rearrangement counted as non-productive. Following IMGT convention, CDR3 was defined as the stretch from the second conserved V-encoded cysteine up to the conserved J-encoded phenylalanine. The earlier analysis of about 590 of the donors excluded sequences that lacked an unambiguous match to a single V gene segment. An earlier analysis of fewer than 750 of the donors called V segments functional above 56.7% productive rearrangements and segregating when the between-donor standard deviation exceeded 5%. A statistical classification framework was developed to diagnose cytomegalovirus status using the catalog of TCR beta chain sequences. In a later analysis, V and J genes were assigned by comparing TCR nucleotide sequences against IMGT/GENE-DB human TR gene sequences. A later analysis assigned CDR3 sequences and most-parsimonious VDJ recombination scenarios with the TCRdist pipeline. In a later analysis, every TCR beta chain was defined by the combination of its CDR3 amino acid sequence and its V-gene family, and reads without a unique V-gene family were dropped. As a way to deal with suspected cross-contamination and a sequencing artifact, a later analysis dropped nearly 600 nucleotide sequences that were highly shared and had low generation probability. For each public chain, a later analysis derived a clonal expansion index from normalized ranks of inferred template counts within each repertoire. In a later analysis, generation probabilities were computed using a VDJ recombination model fitted to out-of-frame rearrangements, and the results were checked against IGoR. A later analysis scored TCR-TCR, TCR-HLA and TCR-CMV co-occurrence with hypergeometric tests, applying a repertoire-size bias correction to TCR pairs. A later analysis estimated false discovery rates by permuting HLA or CMV assignments 20 times. In a later analysis, co-occurring TCRs were grouped using DBSCAN, with TCRdist sequence similarity added in when clustering inside HLA-allele-positive subsets. Repertoires with fewer than 30,000 or more than 120,000 public chains, plus five repertoires with anomalous nucleotide sharing, were excluded from co-occurrence clustering. TCRdb stores this immuneACCESS table with in-frame sequences only. Part of the clones is absent; in the studies checked, under half of the shortfall reflects unresolved V genes, and no reason is known for the rest. For V, J and clone size, that table is used; D and trimming come from the DNA. For this sample there are roughly 150,000 clones; 70% to 85% appear just once. Approximately 2.4% of the sample comes from the top ten.

Notes on this clone: Its antigen remains unidentified. No quality values exist for individual bases; no much larger clone is one base distant.

In total, roughly 710 healthy bone marrow donors made up the cohort. All cohort members were sampled while nominally healthy, although unrecorded immune exposures were likely present. The donor was CMV seronegative and was included in the group of over 300 seronegative cohort members. A peripheral blood sample was collected from each donor, and TCR beta sequencing was performed on peripheral blood mononuclear cells. The Qiagen DNeasy Blood Extraction Kit was used to extract genomic DNA from the blood cell samples. There are 15 amino acids in the CDR3, from cysteine to phenylalanine inclusive. The retained sequence is limited to the CDR3, 45 bases, with the frame set at the first base. Via the germline V gene (reference sequence), CDR1 is MNHEY and CDR2 SMNVEV.

The source is a male donor in good health and CMV-seronegative. Input material: PBMCs. The chain joins TRBV27 to TRBJ2-7, with 12 bases in between that match TRBD2. The end of the DNA fits TRBJ2-5 better, so the J call may be wrong. The CDR3 has the sequence CASSSGLAGKETQYF. The sequence in DNA is TGTGCCAGCAGTTCCGGACTAGCGGGAAAAGAGACCCAGTACTTC.